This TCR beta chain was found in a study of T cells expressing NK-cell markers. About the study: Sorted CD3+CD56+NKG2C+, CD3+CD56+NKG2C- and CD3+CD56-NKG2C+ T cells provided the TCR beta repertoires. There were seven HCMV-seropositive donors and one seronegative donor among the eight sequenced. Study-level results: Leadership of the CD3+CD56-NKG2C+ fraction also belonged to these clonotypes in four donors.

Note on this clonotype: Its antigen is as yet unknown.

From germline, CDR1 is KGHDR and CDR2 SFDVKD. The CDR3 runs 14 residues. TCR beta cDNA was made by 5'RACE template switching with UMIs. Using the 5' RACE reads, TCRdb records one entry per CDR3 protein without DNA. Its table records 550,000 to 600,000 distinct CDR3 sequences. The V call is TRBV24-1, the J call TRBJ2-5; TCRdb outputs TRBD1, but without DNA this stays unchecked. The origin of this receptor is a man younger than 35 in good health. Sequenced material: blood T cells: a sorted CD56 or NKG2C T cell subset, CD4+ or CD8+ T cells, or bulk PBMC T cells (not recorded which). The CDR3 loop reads CATSEGTPEETQYF.